This T cell receptor beta chain comes out of a study of follicular helper T cells after annual influenza vaccination. Study at large: Blood was drawn on days 0, 7 and 28 after vaccination.

Documented time point: 2014-2015 season, pre-vaccination. No donor had influenza vaccine in the prior 6 months; all lived in the community. Germline lookup yields CDR1 SGHVS and CDR2 FNYEAQ. The CDR3 totals 13 residues. V lost 5 bases, J lost 6 bases, and 11 bases lay in between. Profiling relied on immunoSEQ multiplex PCR, and the TCRdb table lists in-frame clones only, not all of them. The table lists approximately 30,000 clones, around 80% of them singletons. On this clone itself: Antigen specificity is unknown.

Study observations and caveats: Yearly vaccinations repeatedly recalled conserved clonotypes in ICOS+CD38+ cTfh.

The receptor comes from an adult who received the influenza vaccine. V is TRBV7-6 and J is TRBJ1-5; tentatively, D is TRBD1 (5 bases). The specimen was CXCR5+ CD38- circulating T follicular helper cells from blood, collected on the day of influenza vaccination. The subset is: circulating Tfh, non-naive CD4+CXCR5+PD-1+ (ICOS+CD38+ or ICOS-CD38-). The CDR3 protein is CASSQGVAQPQHF. DNA of the CDR3: TGTGCCAGCAGCCAGGGTGTCGCTCAGCCCCAGCATTTT.